The 25 T cell receptor beta chains in this list originate from one sample, sequenced in a study of T cells in Graves' hyperthyroidism and ophthalmopathy (dated 2019 in TCRdb). The library was made by multiplex PCR. TCRdb records Illumina HiSeq 2000 as the sequencer. TCR beta CDR3 regions were amplified from RNA transcripts. The TCR CDR3 was subjected to a first round of RT-PCR using the HTBI primer set and the Qiagen OneStep RT-PCR kit. Starting from the raw public reads, TCRdb applied fastp trimming at Q25, assembled clones with MiXCR and retained in-frame beta chains. Rows are combined by CDR3 protein, so each entry shows the most common genes and DNA. The sample table records a few hundred thousand distinct CDR3 sequences; approximately 14% of these occur just once. The ten biggest clones cover around 14% of the sample. Sequenced: blood. The source of these receptors is a woman under 30 with Graves' hyperthyroidism.

This clonotype showed up just a few times. The chain combines TRBV7-2 with TRBJ2-4; tentatively, D is TRBD2 (6 bases). Per the germline V gene, CDR1 is SGHTA and CDR2 is FQGNSA. V was cut by 1 base and J by 5 bases, with 12 bases left in between. CDR3 length: 15 amino acids. DNA for the CDR3: TGTGCCAGCAGCTTAGTGGCAGGAGGGGAAAACATTCAGTACTTC. This gives the protein CASSLVAGGENIQYF.

This clonotype has at least ten counts. This chain connects TRBV12-3 or TRBV12-4 to TRBJ1-1, with D unresolved. Between the trimmed V and J ends, which lost 6 bases and 1 base, there was a span of 9 bases. The CDR3 contains 13 residues. CDR3 nucleotide sequence: TGTGCCAGCAGAGGGAAGGGGAACACTGAAGCTTTCTTT. This encodes CASRGKGNTEAFF.

The rearrangement uses TRBV5-4 and TRBJ1-3; the D is unclear. Germline CDR1 and CDR2: SGHNT and YYREEE (reference sequence). V was cut by 0 bases and J by 0 bases, with 10 bases left in between. This CDR3 is 16 amino acids long. The chain's CDR3 is CASSLGPMLSGNTIYF. The CDR3 bases are TGTGCCAGCAGCTTGGGCCCCATGCTCTCTGGAAACACCATATATTTT.

This clonotype was seen at least ten times. This chain uses TRBV14 with TRBJ1-1, with D possibly matching TRBD1 (5 bases). The CDR3 contains 16 residues. The germline V gene encodes CDR1 SGHDN and CDR2 FVKESK. With 0 bases removed from V and 3 bases from J, the gap between germline ends came to 14 bases. Here the CDR3 DNA reads TGTGCCAGCAGCCAAGAATCGGGGGATTGGGACACTGAAGCTTTCTTT. It codes for CASSQESGDWDTEAFF.

This clonotype has a count of ten or more. The J gene is TRBJ2-3, the V gene TRBV7-9; TRBD1 agrees at 9 bases. The V segment lost 4 bases and the J segment 4 bases; nucleotides outside the gene matches: 9. Per the germline V gene, CDR1 is SEHNR and CDR2 is FQNEAQ (reference sequence). This CDR3 is 16 amino acids long. CDR3 loop: CASSSLQGAVADTQYF. The DNA for the CDR3 is TGTGCCAGCAGCTCGTTACAGGGGGCAGTTGCAGATACGCAGTATTTT.

This clonotype showed up just a few times. The V and J genes are TRBV7-2 and TRBJ1-3; D uncertain. The CDR3 loop spans 15 amino acids. The V end was cut by 3 bases, the J end by 0 bases, with 9 bases between. Germline loops: CDR1 SGHTA, CDR2 FQGNSA. In DNA, the CDR3 is TGTGCCAGCAGCTTTGGCCGATACTCTGGAAACACCATATATTTT. Translation: CASSFGRYSGNTIYF.

The chain links TRBV7-9 to TRBJ1-4; D unclear. The ends were cut back, 5 bases at V and 3 bases at J, with 10 bases in the middle. Germline V CDR1 and CDR2: SEHNR, FQNEAQ (reference sequence). This CDR3 region has 14 residues. The CDR3 spells CASSQSYPNEKLFF. CDR3 nucleotides: TGTGCCAGCAGCCAATCGTATCCTAATGAAAAACTGTTTTTT. The full variable domain, rest sourced from reference TRBV7-9 and TRBJ1-4, is DTGVSQNPRHKITKRGQNVTFRCDPISEHNRLYWYRQTLGQGPEFLTYFQNEAQLEKSRLLSDRFSAERPKGSFSTLEIQRTEQGDSAMYLCASSQSYPNEKLFFGSGTQLSVL.

This clonotype was seen at least ten times. The V and J genes are TRBV5-1 and TRBJ2-2, with D perhaps TRBD1 or TRBD2 (6 bases each). Germline V gene data show CDR1 as SGHRS and CDR2 as YFSETQ. This CDR3 has 16 amino acids. V was shortened by 0 bases and J by 1 base, with 10 bases between the two germline ends. CDR3 loop: CASSLGGALNTGELFF. The DNA for the CDR3 is TGCGCCAGCAGCTTGGGGGGGGCCCTGAACACCGGGGAGCTGTTTTTT.

Only one count was recorded for this clonotype. A read error may explain this, as a much larger clone is one base away. The gene calls are TRBV4-3 and TRBJ1-1, with TRBD1 as a possible D gene (5 bases). The V and J ends lost 1 base and 0 bases respectively, with 9 bases between them. The CDR3 has 15 residues. Germline-derived CDR1 and CDR2 are LGHNA and YSLEER. DNA of the CDR3: TGCGCCAGCAGCCAAGTGGGACCTTTGAACACTGAAGCTTTCTTT. Translating gives CASSQVGPLNTEAFF.

The CDR3 sequence is CASSRRGVQAIEQFF. The CDR3 DNA follows: TGTGCCAGCAGCCGGAGGGGGGTTCAGGCAATTGAGCAGTTCTTC. The V gene is TRBV12-3 or TRBV12-4, the J gene TRBJ2-1; either TRBD1 or TRBD2 may supply D (6 bases each). The CDR3 has 15 amino acids. The ends were cut back, 6 bases at V and 9 bases at J, with 21 bases in the middle.

There are a few counts of this clonotype. The chain has TRBV14 and TRBJ2-2; tentatively, D is TRBD2 (5 bases). Germline-derived CDR1 and CDR2 are SGHDN and FVKESK. V lost 1 base to trimming and J lost 5 bases, with 11 bases between them. This CDR3 has 15 residues. The CDR3 DNA follows: TGTGCCAGCAGCCAAGTTGCGGGTAGTACCGGGGAGCTGTTTTTT. Protein sequence: CASSQVAGSTGELFF.

This clonotype was counted a few times. This may arise from a read error, as a much more abundant clone is one base away. In DNA, the CDR3 is TGTGCCAGCAGTCACCTAGCGGGAGGGCCTGAAAATGAGCAGTTCTTC. Its protein product is CASSHLAGGPENEQFF. This sequence joins TRBV6-5 and TRBJ2-1; TRBD2 aligns across 12 bases. The CDR3 runs 16 residues. V dropped 5 bases and J dropped 7; count of bases not matched to a gene: 9. Germline V gene data show CDR1 as MNHEY and CDR2 as SVGAGI.

This clonotype was seen many times. V and J are TRBV20-1 and TRBJ2-1; possibly TRBD1 for D (5 bases). CDR1 and CDR2 (germline): DFQATT, SNEGSKA (reference sequence). The germline V and J ends were trimmed by 5 bases and 3 bases, with 11 bases remaining between them. The CDR3 consists of 13 residues. CDR3: CSAQGGSYNEQFF. The CDR3 region has the DNA TGCAGTGCTCAGGGTGGTAGCTACAATGAGCAGTTCTTC.

This clonotype has a handful of counts. The CDR3, as DNA: TGTGCCAGCAGCGTAGATCCGCAAGCTATCTCTGGAAACACCATATATTTT. Translated: CASSVDPQAISGNTIYF. The chain carries TRBV9 and TRBJ1-3; no definite D call. Germline loops: CDR1 SGDLS, CDR2 YYNGEE. V was pared by 0 bases and J by 0 bases, with 13 bases between. CDR3 size: 17 residues.

V is TRBV20-1 and J is TRBJ2-7; D gene uncertain. Germline V gene lookup returns CDR1 DFQATT and CDR2 SNEGSKA (reference sequence). CDR3 length: 14 residues. V lost 0 bases and J lost 2, with 11 bases in between. The CDR3 DNA sequence: TGCAGTGCTAGAGATGCTGCCCTGGCCTACGAGCAGTACTTC. It encodes CSARDAALAYEQYF.

This clonotype was seen a handful of times. This CDR3 is CASSYAETSTSYEQYF. For the CDR3, the DNA is TGTGCCAGCAGCTACGCTGAGACATCAACCTCCTACGAGCAGTACTTC. The chain couples TRBV6-1 to TRBJ2-7; D not certain. The V end lost 6 bases, the J end lost 0 bases, and 18 bases lay between the germline ends. Per germline, CDR1 MNHNS and CDR2 SASEGT. This CDR3 spans 16 amino acids.

Only a few counts were recorded for this clonotype. V and J are TRBV20-1 and TRBJ1-5; 7 nucleotides line up with TRBD1. The CDR3 spans 15 residues. The germline V gene encodes CDR1 DFQATT and CDR2 SNEGSKA (reference sequence). The ends lost 5 bases at V and 2 bases at J; junction bases unmatched: 9. CDR3 sequence (DNA): TGCAGTGCTTCTGGACAGGTGGTTTGCAATCAGCCCCAGCATTTT. Translating gives CSASGQVVCNQPQHF.

Many counts were recorded for this clonotype. V and J are TRBV3-1 and TRBJ2-7; 7 nucleotides line up with TRBD2. Germline assignment: CDR1 LGHDT and CDR2 YNNKEL (reference sequence). Trimming cost V 6 bases and J 5 bases; bases outside gene matches: 10. This CDR3 has 14 amino acids. CDR3 in DNA: TGTGCCAGCAGTGATAGCGGGTTTATGAACGAGCAGTACTTC. As protein: CASSDSGFMNEQYF.

In its sample, this clonotype was seen many times. The rearrangement joins TRBV10-3 to TRBJ2-1, with 9 bases that match TRBD2. Germline V gives CDR1 ENHRY, CDR2 SYGVKD. This CDR3 contains 15 residues. With 7 bases clipped from V and 7 bases from J, the junction kept 11 bases outside the gene matches. In DNA form, the CDR3 reads TGTGCCATCACCGATAGCGGGAGTAGGTGGAATGAGCAGTTCTTC. This translates into CAITDSGSRWNEQFF.

In this sample, this clonotype turned up many times. The chain employs TRBV11-2 and TRBJ2-7, with D unclear. V lost 1 base and J lost 3, with 10 bases in between. The CDR3 has 14 amino acids. Germline loops: CDR1 SGHAT, CDR2 FQNNGV. CDR3 DNA sequence: TGTGCCAGCAGCTTAGGTCTACAAAGCTACGAGCAGTACTTC. Its protein product is CASSLGLQSYEQYF.

This clonotype was detected ten times or more. The chain combines TRBV11-2 with TRBJ1-1; D possibly corresponds to TRBD1 (5 bases). Trimming cost V 4 bases and J 6 bases, with 9 bases left between them. Per the germline V gene, CDR1 is SGHAT and CDR2 is FQNNGV. The CDR3 spans 12 residues. The CDR3 is CASSSWDAEAFF. CDR3 DNA: TGTGCCAGCAGCTCCTGGGACGCTGAAGCTTTCTTT.

In this sample, this clonotype turned up many times. The rearrangement links TRBV2 to TRBJ2-5, with D tentatively TRBD1 or TRBD2 (5 bases each). Trimming removed 10 bases at V and 2 bases at J, with 11 bases between. The CDR3 length is 12 residues. Germline V gene lookup returns CDR1 SNHLY and CDR2 FYNNEI. CDR3 loop: CATEGRQETQYF. CDR3 in DNA: TGTGCCACCGAGGGGCGACAAGAGACCCAGTACTTC.

The rearrangement joins TRBV4-2 to TRBJ2-6, with 8 bases matching TRBD1. Germline trimming cut 0 bases from V and 2 bases from J; bases unmatched to any gene: 6. CDR1 LGHNA and CDR2 YNFKEQ come from the germline V gene. This CDR3 has 18 residues. The CDR3 here is CASSQDRAGGTGANVLTF. Written as DNA, the CDR3 is TGTGCCAGCAGCCAAGATAGGGCAGGGGGCACTGGGGCCAACGTCCTGACTTTC.

This clonotype has at least ten counts. The CDR3 DNA sequence: TGTGCCAGCAGCCCACGGGACTTTGGCGAGCAGTACTTC. As protein: CASSPRDFGEQYF. The genes are TRBV7-3 and TRBJ2-7, with a tentative D call TRBD2 (6 bases). Per the germline V gene, CDR1 is SGHTA and CDR2 is FQGTGA. This CDR3 comprises 13 residues. The V end was cut by 5 bases, the J end by 6 bases, with 14 bases between.

This clonotype occurred many times. The J gene is TRBJ2-4, the V gene TRBV3-1, with D maybe TRBD2 (5 bases). The CDR3 sequence is 16 residues long. The V gene's germline CDR1 is LGHDT and CDR2 YNNKEL (reference sequence). The V end lost 0 bases, the J end lost 8 bases, and 17 bases lay between the germline ends. The CDR3 coding sequence is TGTGCCAGCAGCCAAGATCAGCGGAACCCCTTCGACATTCAGTACTTC. Its protein product is CASSQDQRNPFDIQYF. Combining the CDR3 with reference TRBV3-1 and TRBJ2-4 gives the whole variable domain DTAVSQTPKYLVTQMGNDKSIKCEQNLGHDTMYWYKQDSKKFLKIMFSYNNKELIINETVPNRFSPKSPDKAHLNLHINSLELGDSAVYFCASSQDQRNPFDIQYFGAGTRLSVL.